Sequencing of this T cell receptor (beta chain) was carried out in a study of identical twins. Comments on this clonotype: The antigen is unknown.

This CDR3 comprises 12 residues. Trimming stripped 5 bases from V and 7 bases from J, with 11 bases between. Germline CDR1 and CDR2: SEHNR and FQNEAQ (reference sequence). cDNA molecules carried unique molecular identifiers, and template switching added a universal primer site. One entry per CDR3 protein, called by TCRdb with MiXCR from the 5' RACE reads. This sample has roughly 350,000 distinct CDR3 sequences, with roughly an eighth found just once. Study-level findings and limits: Cord blood beta clonotypes present at high abundance carried fewer insertions; no such pattern appeared in memory repertoires.

These data were also filed under a second study, of yellow fever vaccine responses in identical twins.

The receptor's source is a woman under 30 in good health. The chain has TRBV7-9 and TRBJ1-1, with unresolved D. Sequences were obtained from CD8+ T cells sorted from blood. DNA of the CDR3: TGTGCCAGCAGCGAGACTGTTCTTGAAGCTTTCTTT. Its translation: CASSETVLEAFF.